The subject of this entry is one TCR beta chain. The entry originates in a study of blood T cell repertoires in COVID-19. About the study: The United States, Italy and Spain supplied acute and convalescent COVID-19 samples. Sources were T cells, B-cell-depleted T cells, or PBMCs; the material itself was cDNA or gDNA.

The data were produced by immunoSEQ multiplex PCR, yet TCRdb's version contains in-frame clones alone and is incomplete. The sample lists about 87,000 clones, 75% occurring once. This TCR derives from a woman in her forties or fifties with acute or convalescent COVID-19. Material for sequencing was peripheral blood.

The DNA for the CDR3 is TGTGCCAGCAGCTTGCCGGGACAGGGGGCGCCAGACACCGGGGAGCTGTTTTTT. This codes for CASSLPGQGAPDTGELFF. The chain joins TRBV5-6 to TRBJ2-2, with 12 positions matching TRBD1. Trimming removed 1 base from V and 3 bases from J; junction bases left unmatched: 7. The CDR3 length is 18 residues. From germline, CDR1 is SGHDT and CDR2 YYEEEE.